The sequence of this T cell receptor beta chain was determined in a study of blood T cell repertoires in COVID-19. The V end lost 4 bases, the J end lost 2 bases, and 3 bases lay between the germline ends. CDR1 and CDR2 (germline): MDHEN, SYDVKM. The CDR3 spans 11 residues. In the original analysis: Amplification of reference gene primers provided the estimated nucleated cell counts. Data came from immunoSEQ multiplex PCR; TCRdb stores just in-frame clones and leaves some out. V and J calls and clone size are copied from that table; D and trimming were computed from the DNA. The sample lists roughly 230,000 clones; about 91% were seen once.

J is TRBJ2-7 and V is TRBV28; D uncertain. Sequencing was done on a sample of peripheral blood. The receptor's source is a middle-aged woman who had recovered from COVID-19. CDR3 loop: CASSSTYEQYV. In nucleotides, the CDR3 is TGTGCCAGCAGTTCAACCTACGAGCAGTACGTC.